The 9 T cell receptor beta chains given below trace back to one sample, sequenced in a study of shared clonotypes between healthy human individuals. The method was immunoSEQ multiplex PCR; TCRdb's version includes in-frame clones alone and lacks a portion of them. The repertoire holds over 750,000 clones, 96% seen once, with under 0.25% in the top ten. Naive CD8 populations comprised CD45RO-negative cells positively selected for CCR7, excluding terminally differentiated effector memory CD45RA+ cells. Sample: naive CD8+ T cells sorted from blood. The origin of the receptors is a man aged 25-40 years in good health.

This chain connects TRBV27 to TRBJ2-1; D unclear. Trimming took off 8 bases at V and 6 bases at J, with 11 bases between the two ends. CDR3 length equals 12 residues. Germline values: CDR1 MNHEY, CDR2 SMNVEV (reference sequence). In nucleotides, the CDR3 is TGTGCCAGCTCGTGGGGTGGCAATGAGCAGTTCTTC. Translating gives CASSWGGNEQFF.

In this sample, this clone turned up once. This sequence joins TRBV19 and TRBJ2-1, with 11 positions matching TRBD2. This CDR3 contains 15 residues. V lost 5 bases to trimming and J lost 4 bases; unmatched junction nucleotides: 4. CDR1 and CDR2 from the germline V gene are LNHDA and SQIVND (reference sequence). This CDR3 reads CASSLGLAEYNEQFF. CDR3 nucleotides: TGTGCCAGTAGTCTGGGACTAGCGGAGTACAATGAGCAGTTCTTC. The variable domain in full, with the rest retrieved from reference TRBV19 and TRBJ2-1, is DGGITQSPKYLFRKEGQNVTLSCEQNLNHDAMYWYRQDPGQGLRLIYYSQIVNDFQKGDIAEGYSVSREKKESFPLTVTSAQKNPTAFYLCASSLGLAEYNEQFFGPGTRLTVL.

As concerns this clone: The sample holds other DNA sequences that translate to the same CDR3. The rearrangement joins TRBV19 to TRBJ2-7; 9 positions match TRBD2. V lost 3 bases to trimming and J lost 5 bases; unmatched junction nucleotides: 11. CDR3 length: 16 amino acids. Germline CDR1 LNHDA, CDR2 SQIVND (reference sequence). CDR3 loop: CASSILAGGGRNEQYF. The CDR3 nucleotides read TGTGCCAGTAGTATTCTGGCGGGAGGGGGTCGGAACGAGCAGTACTTC.

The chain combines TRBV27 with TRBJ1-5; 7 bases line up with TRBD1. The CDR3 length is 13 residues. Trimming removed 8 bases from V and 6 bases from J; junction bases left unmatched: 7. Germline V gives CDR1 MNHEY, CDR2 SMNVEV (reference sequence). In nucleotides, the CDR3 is TGTGCCAGCGGCGGACAGGCGGGTCAGCCCCAGCATTTT. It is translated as CASGGQAGQPQHF.

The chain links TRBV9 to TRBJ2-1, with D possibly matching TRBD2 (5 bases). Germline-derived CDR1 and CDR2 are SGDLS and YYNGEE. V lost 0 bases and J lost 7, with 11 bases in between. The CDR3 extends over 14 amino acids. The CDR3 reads CASSVGGAVNEQFF. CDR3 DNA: TGTGCCAGCAGCGTAGGGGGAGCAGTGAATGAGCAGTTCTTC.

The CDR3 spells CASSLVLGAYEQYF. The CDR3 DNA is TGTGCCAGCAGTTTGGTTCTAGGAGCCTACGAGCAGTACTTC. The rearrangement links TRBV27 to TRBJ2-7; D remains ambiguous. The V and J ends lost 3 bases and 2 bases respectively, with 11 bases between them. The CDR3 sequence is 14 residues long. Germline V lookup: CDR1 MNHEY, CDR2 SMNVEV (reference sequence).

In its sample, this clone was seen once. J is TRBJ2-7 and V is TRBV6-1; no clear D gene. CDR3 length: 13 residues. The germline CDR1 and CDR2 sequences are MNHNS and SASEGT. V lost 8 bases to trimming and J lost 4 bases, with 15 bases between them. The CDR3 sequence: CASSLVTLYEQYF. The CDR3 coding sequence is TGTGCCAGCTCCCTCGTGACCTTATACGAGCAGTACTTC.

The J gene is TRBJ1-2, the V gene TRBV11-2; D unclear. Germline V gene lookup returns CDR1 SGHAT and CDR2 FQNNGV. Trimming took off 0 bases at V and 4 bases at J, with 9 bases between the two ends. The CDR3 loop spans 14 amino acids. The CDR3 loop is CASSLDPGRYGYTF. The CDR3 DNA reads TGTGCCAGCAGCTTAGACCCCGGCCGCTATGGCTACACCTTC.

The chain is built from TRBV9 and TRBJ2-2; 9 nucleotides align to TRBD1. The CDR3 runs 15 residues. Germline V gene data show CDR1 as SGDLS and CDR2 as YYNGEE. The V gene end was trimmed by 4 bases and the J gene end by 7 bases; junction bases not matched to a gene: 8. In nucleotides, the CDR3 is TGTGCCAGCAGCCCAGAGGGACAGGGCTTCGGGGAGCTGTTTTTT. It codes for CASSPEGQGFGELFF.